This entry concerns a single T cell receptor (beta chain). Its antigen is undetermined. Method: immunoSEQ multiplex PCR; TCRdb's copy keeps in-frame clones and lacks some. The data show about 130,000 clones, approximately 93% seen once. The sample is drawn from a study of T cell responses to AZD1222 COVID-19 vaccine. Study overall: Pooled samples include second doses given at about 4 or 12 weeks.

Germline CDR1 is SGHNT and CDR2 is YENEEA. This CDR3 has 17 amino acids. The V and J ends lost 5 bases and 1 base, in that order; junction bases with no gene match: 8. Study-level results: Once two AZD1222 doses were given, Spike-specific TCR breadth and depth went up. Repertoire sampling occurred only after the peak T cell response. The study reported that nearly half of spike-specific TCRs target unmutated variant regions.

The chain uses TRBV11-3 and TRBJ2-5; 12 bases are a match to TRBD1. The clonotype comes from an adult in good health. Sequencing used peripheral blood, obtained on day 0 of AZD1222 vaccination. The CDR3 spells CASSVVRGQGAQETQYF. The CDR3 nucleotides read TGTGCCAGCAGCGTAGTACGGGGACAGGGGGCCCAAGAGACCCAGTACTTC.